These T cell receptor beta chains were read from a single sample in a study of CD8+ T cells in alopecia areata. The repertoire was sequenced with immunoSEQ multiplex PCR; TCRdb's copy has only in-frame clones and lacks some. The table shows some 190,000 clones, with roughly 46% occurring only once. Sequenced here: CD8+ T cells sorted from blood, sampled between weeks 51 and 52, from a patient treated with tofacitinib. All receptors come from a human donor with alopecia areata. Both conserved end residues are part of each CDR3. A D gene is named only where the DNA matches it firmly. Size tells how often a clone was seen (once, few, many) or the class of an expanded clone, and some rows leave it out.

d_gene: TRBD1
j_gene: TRBJ2-7
abundance: NA
v_gene: TRBV7-9
CDR3nt: TGTGCCAGCAGCTCGACTCGGGACAGGGGTTTGGAGCAGTACTTC
CDR3aa: CASSSTRDRGLEQYF

d_gene: TRBD1
j_gene: TRBJ2-3
abundance: NA
v_gene: TRBV5-4
CDR3nt: TGTGCCAGCAGCTTGGTGGGACAGGGCACAGATACGCAGTATTTT
CDR3aa: CASSLVGQGTDTQYF

d_gene: NA
j_gene: TRBJ1-2
abundance: NA
v_gene: TRBV4-3
CDR3nt: TGCGCCAGCAGCCAAGGGAGGGGAAATGACTATGGCTACACCTTC
CDR3aa: CASSQGRGNDYGYTF

d_gene: NA
j_gene: TRBJ1-1
abundance: NA
v_gene: TRBV9
CDR3nt: TGTGCCAGCAGCGTAGCGGAATTCACTGAAGCTTTCTTT
CDR3aa: CASSVAEFTEAFF

d_gene: NA
j_gene: TRBJ2-7
abundance: NA
v_gene: TRBV15
CDR3nt: TGTGCCACCAGCAGAGAGGCACTAGGAACTGACGAGCAGTACTTC
CDR3aa: CATSREALGTDEQYF

d_gene: NA
j_gene: TRBJ1-2
abundance: NA
v_gene: TRBV28
CDR3nt: TGTGCCAGCAGTTTAAGCGGGAGCTATGGCTACACCTTC
CDR3aa: CASSLSGSYGYTF

d_gene: NA
j_gene: TRBJ1-1
abundance: NA
v_gene: TRBV6-5
CDR3nt: TGTGCCAGCAGGGACGCACGGAACACTGAAGCTTTCTTT
CDR3aa: CASRDARNTEAFF

d_gene: NA
j_gene: TRBJ2-1
abundance: once
v_gene: TRBV4-1
CDR3nt: TGCGCCAGCAGCCAAGAATCCACGGGGTTTGACGATGAGCAGTTCTTC
CDR3aa: CASSQESTGFDDEQFF

d_gene: NA
j_gene: TRBJ2-5
abundance: few
v_gene: TRBV9
CDR3nt: TGTGCCAGCAGCGTAGAAGACCAAGAGACCCAGTACTTC
CDR3aa: CASSVEDQETQYF

d_gene: TRBD2
j_gene: TRBJ2-1
abundance: NA
v_gene: TRBV11-2
CDR3nt: TGTGCCAGCAGCTTGGCCCGCGGGGGGGCAGGCAATGAGCAGTTCTTC
CDR3aa: CASSLARGGAGNEQFF

d_gene: NA
j_gene: TRBJ1-2
abundance: NA
v_gene: TRBV7-9
CDR3nt: TGTGCCAGCAGCCCCGCGGATGGACATCGAGGAGGAGGCTACACCTTC
CDR3aa: CASSPADGHRGGGYTF

d_gene: NA
j_gene: TRBJ1-4
abundance: NA
v_gene: TRBV29-1
CDR3nt: TGCAGCGTCGAGGACGGGGCAACTAATGAAAAACTGTTTTTT
CDR3aa: CSVEDGATNEKLFF

d_gene: NA
j_gene: TRBJ1-5
abundance: once
v_gene: TRBV2
CDR3nt: TGTGCCAGCAGGCAGGGTAGCAATCAGCCCCAGCATTTT
CDR3aa: CASRQGSNQPQHF

d_gene: NA
j_gene: TRBJ2-3
abundance: few
v_gene: TRBV27
CDR3nt: TGTGCCATCGCCCCTCAAAGAACAGATACGCAGTATTTT
CDR3aa: CAIAPQRTDTQYF

d_gene: TRBD1
j_gene: TRBJ1-2
abundance: NA
v_gene: TRBV9
CDR3nt: TGTGCCAGCAGCACTCACTCCCCGGACAGGGGCTATGGCTACACCTTC
CDR3aa: CASSTHSPDRGYGYTF

d_gene: TRBD1
j_gene: TRBJ2-7
abundance: NA
v_gene: TRBV6-5
CDR3nt: TGTGCCAGCAGTTACTTAAGGGACAGCCCAACCGACGAGCAGTACTTC
CDR3aa: CASSYLRDSPTDEQYF

d_gene: TRBD1
j_gene: TRBJ1-6
abundance: NA
v_gene: TRBV6-1
CDR3nt: TGTGCCAGCAGTGAAGCTCAAACAGGGGCTAATTCACCCCTCCACTTT
CDR3aa: CASSEAQTGANSPLHF

d_gene: TRBD2
j_gene: TRBJ2-3
abundance: NA
v_gene: TRBV5-6
CDR3nt: TGTGCCAGCTTACCTGGCGGGGGGGCCGGAGATACGCAGTATTTT
CDR3aa: CASLPGGGAGDTQYF

d_gene: NA
j_gene: TRBJ2-7
abundance: NA
v_gene: TRBV10-3
CDR3nt: TGTGCCATCAGTGAGGGACCTGGAAGCTCCTACGAGCAGTACTTC
CDR3aa: CAISEGPGSSYEQYF

d_gene: TRBD2
j_gene: TRBJ2-3
abundance: NA
v_gene: TRBV13
CDR3nt: TGTGCCAGCAGCTTAGCGGCTAGCGGGGGGGCTCTGGCAGATACGCAGTATTTT
CDR3aa: CASSLAASGGALADTQYF

d_gene: NA
j_gene: TRBJ2-1
abundance: NA
v_gene: TRBV7-3
CDR3nt: TGTGCCAGCACCCTAATACACGGGGGGCTTAATAATGAGCAGTTCTTC
CDR3aa: CASTLIHGGLNNEQFF

d_gene: NA
j_gene: TRBJ1-2
abundance: NA
v_gene: TRBV14
CDR3nt: TGTGCCAGCAGCCAAGATAGCCGGGGAGGCTACACCTTC
CDR3aa: CASSQDSRGGYTF

d_gene: NA
j_gene: TRBJ1-6
abundance: few
v_gene: TRBV5-1
CDR3nt: TGCGCCAGCACTGCGCAGAGGGTGGGTAATTCACCCCTCCACTTT
CDR3aa: CASTAQRVGNSPLHF

d_gene: TRBD2
j_gene: TRBJ2-1
abundance: NA
v_gene: TRBV5-1
CDR3nt: TGCGCCAGCAATTCGGGACTAGCGGGGGGATACTCCTCCTACAATGAGCAGTTCTTC
CDR3aa: CASNSGLAGGYSSYNEQFF

d_gene: NA
j_gene: TRBJ1-6
abundance: NA
v_gene: TRBV7-8
CDR3nt: TGTGCCAGCAGCCCTCTTTGGGGGGAACACGATTCACCCCTCCACTTT
CDR3aa: CASSPLWGEHDSPLHF

d_gene: NA
j_gene: TRBJ2-2
abundance: NA
v_gene: TRBV5-5
CDR3nt: TGTGCCAGCAGCTTGTACAGAACGAACACCGGGGAGCTGTTTTTT
CDR3aa: CASSLYRTNTGELFF

d_gene: NA
j_gene: TRBJ1-6
abundance: few
v_gene: TRBV7-9
CDR3nt: TGTGCCAGCAGCTCCGACAGCTATAATTCACCCCTCCACTTT
CDR3aa: CASSSDSYNSPLHF

d_gene: NA
j_gene: TRBJ1-5
abundance: many
v_gene: TRBV7-8
CDR3nt: TGTGCCAGCAGCCTTAGACGGGTGAATAGCAATCAGCCCCAGCATTTT
CDR3aa: CASSLRRVNSNQPQHF

d_gene: NA
j_gene: TRBJ2-1
abundance: NA
v_gene: TRBV9
CDR3nt: TGTGCCAGCAGCGTAGTTGCGAGCCCCTACAATGAGCAGTTCTTC
CDR3aa: CASSVVASPYNEQFF

d_gene: NA
j_gene: TRBJ2-7
abundance: few
v_gene: TRBV27
CDR3nt: TGTGCAAGCGGATTTTACGAGCAGTACTTC
CDR3aa: CASGFYEQYF

d_gene: TRBD1
j_gene: TRBJ1-6
abundance: few
v_gene: TRBV7-9
CDR3nt: TGTGCCAGCAGCTTACTTCCGGGACAGGGTTCCTATAATTCACCCCTCCACTTT
CDR3aa: CASSLLPGQGSYNSPLHF

d_gene: NA
j_gene: TRBJ2-2
abundance: NA
v_gene: TRBV5-1
CDR3nt: TGCGCCAGCAGCGAAGACGGACCGAACACCGGGGAGCTGTTTTTT
CDR3aa: CASSEDGPNTGELFF

d_gene: NA
j_gene: TRBJ2-2
abundance: NA
v_gene: TRBV5-6
CDR3nt: TGTGCCAGCAGCTTGATACCCACCGGGGAGCTGTTTTTT
CDR3aa: CASSLIPTGELFF

d_gene: NA
j_gene: TRBJ2-7
abundance: many
v_gene: TRBV4-1
CDR3nt: TGCGCCAGCAGCCAAGGGGCCGGCCGCTACGAGCAGTACTTC
CDR3aa: CASSQGAGRYEQYF

d_gene: TRBD2
j_gene: TRBJ2-5
abundance: NA
v_gene: TRBV27
CDR3nt: TGTGCCAGCAGCTTCAGCGGGGGGCCGGCGGGAGAGACCCAGTACTTC
CDR3aa: CASSFSGGPAGETQYF

d_gene: NA
j_gene: TRBJ1-2
abundance: NA
v_gene: TRBV29-1
CDR3nt: TGCAGCGTTGAAGATCGATCGGACAGTTTTTATGGCTACACCTTC
CDR3aa: CSVEDRSDSFYGYTF

d_gene: NA
j_gene: TRBJ2-5
abundance: NA
v_gene: TRBV7-6
CDR3nt: TGTGCCAGCAGCGAAGAGGAGACCCAGTACTTC
CDR3aa: CASSEEETQYF

d_gene: TRBD1
j_gene: TRBJ2-7
abundance: NA
v_gene: TRBV7-9
CDR3nt: TGTGCCAGCAGCACCGGGACAGGATACGAGCAGTACTTC
CDR3aa: CASSTGTGYEQYF

d_gene: NA
j_gene: TRBJ1-2
abundance: NA
v_gene: TRBV12-2
CDR3nt: TGTGCAAGTCGCTTAGCTCTCAGGGGGCGAGTCGATGGCTACACCTTC
CDR3aa: CASRLALRGRVDGYTF

d_gene: TRBD1
j_gene: TRBJ2-7
abundance: few
v_gene: TRBV27
CDR3nt: TGTGCCAGCAGTTTAAGACAGGGGGCTAACGAGCAGTACTTC
CDR3aa: CASSLRQGANEQYF

d_gene: NA
j_gene: TRBJ1-2
abundance: NA
v_gene: TRBV11-2
CDR3nt: TGTGCCAGCAGCTTAGACGGCCTAAATGGCTACACCTTC
CDR3aa: CASSLDGLNGYTF

d_gene: NA
j_gene: TRBJ2-7
abundance: NA
v_gene: TRBV29-1
CDR3nt: TGCAGCGTTGTAGGCGAATACGAGCAGTACTTC
CDR3aa: CSVVGEYEQYF

d_gene: TRBD2
j_gene: TRBJ2-1
abundance: NA
v_gene: TRBV9
CDR3nt: TGTGCCAGCAGCGTAGAGGCTAGCGGGGGGGTAGGCTACGATGAGCAGTTCTTC
CDR3aa: CASSVEASGGVGYDEQFF

d_gene: NA
j_gene: TRBJ1-1
abundance: few
v_gene: TRBV30
CDR3nt: TGTGCCTGGAGTGCGAAAATGAACACTGAAGCTTTCTTT
CDR3aa: CAWSAKMNTEAFF

d_gene: TRBD2
j_gene: TRBJ2-3
abundance: NA
v_gene: TRBV13
CDR3nt: TGTGCCAGCAGTTCCGGACTAGCGGGGAGCACAGATACGCAGTATTTT
CDR3aa: CASSSGLAGSTDTQYF